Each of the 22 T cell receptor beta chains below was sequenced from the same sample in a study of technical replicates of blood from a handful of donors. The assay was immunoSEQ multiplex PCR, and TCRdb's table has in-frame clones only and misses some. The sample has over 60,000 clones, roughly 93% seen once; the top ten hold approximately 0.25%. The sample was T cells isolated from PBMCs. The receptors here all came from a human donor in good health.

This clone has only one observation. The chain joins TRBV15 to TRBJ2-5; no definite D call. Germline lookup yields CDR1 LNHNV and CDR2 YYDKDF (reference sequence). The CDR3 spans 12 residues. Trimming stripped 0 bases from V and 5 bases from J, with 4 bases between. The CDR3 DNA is TGTGCCACCAGCAGAGATATTGAGACCCAGTACTTC. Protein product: CATSRDIETQYF.

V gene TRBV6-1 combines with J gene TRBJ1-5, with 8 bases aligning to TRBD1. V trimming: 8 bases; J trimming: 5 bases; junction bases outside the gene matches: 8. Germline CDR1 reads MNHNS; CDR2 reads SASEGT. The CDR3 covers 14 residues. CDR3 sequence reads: CASWIGTGHQPQHF. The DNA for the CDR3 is TGTGCCAGCTGGATCGGGACAGGCCATCAGCCCCAGCATTTT.

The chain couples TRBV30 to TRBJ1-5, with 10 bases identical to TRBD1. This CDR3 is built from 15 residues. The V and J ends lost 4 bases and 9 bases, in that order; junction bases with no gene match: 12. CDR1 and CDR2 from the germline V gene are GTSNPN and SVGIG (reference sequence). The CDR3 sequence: CAWTEGQGTKAPQHF. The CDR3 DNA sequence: TGTGCCTGGACAGAGGGACAGGGGACGAAGGCGCCCCAGCATTTT.

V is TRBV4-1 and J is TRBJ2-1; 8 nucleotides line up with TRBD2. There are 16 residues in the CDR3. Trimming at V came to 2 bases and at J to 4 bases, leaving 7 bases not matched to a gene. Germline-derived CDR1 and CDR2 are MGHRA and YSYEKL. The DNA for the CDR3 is TGCGCCAGCAGCCAACCCGCGGGAGGCCGTTACAATGAGCAGTTCTTC. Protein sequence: CASSQPAGGRYNEQFF.

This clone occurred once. The CDR3 bases are TGTGCCAGCAGCTTAACTAGCATCACAGATACGCAGTATTTT. This sequence encodes CASSLTSITDTQYF. The gene calls are TRBV7-9 and TRBJ2-3; D is perhaps TRBD2 (6 bases). Germline V gene data show CDR1 as SEHNR and CDR2 as FQNEAQ (reference sequence). Trimming took 2 bases from V and 2 from J, leaving 8 bases between them. There are 14 residues in the CDR3.

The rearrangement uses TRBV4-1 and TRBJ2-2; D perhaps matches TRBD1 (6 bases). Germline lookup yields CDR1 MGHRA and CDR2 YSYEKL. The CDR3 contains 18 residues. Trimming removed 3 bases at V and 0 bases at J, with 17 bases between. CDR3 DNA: TGCGCCAGCAGCCATCCCCCTCCGGGACAAACGAACACCGGGGAGCTGTTTTTT. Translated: CASSHPPPGQTNTGELFF.

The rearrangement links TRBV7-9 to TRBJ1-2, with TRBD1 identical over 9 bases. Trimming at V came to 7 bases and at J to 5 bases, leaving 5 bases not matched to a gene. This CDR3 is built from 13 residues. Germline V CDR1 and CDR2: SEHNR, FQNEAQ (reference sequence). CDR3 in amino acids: CASTTGGAYGYTF. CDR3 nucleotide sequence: TGTGCCAGCACAACAGGGGGCGCGTATGGCTACACCTTC.

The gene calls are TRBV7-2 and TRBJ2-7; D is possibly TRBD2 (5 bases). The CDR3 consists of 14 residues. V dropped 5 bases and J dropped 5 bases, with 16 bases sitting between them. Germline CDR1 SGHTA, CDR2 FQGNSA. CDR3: CASSPQNRGHEQYF. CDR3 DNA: TGTGCCAGCAGCCCGCAAAATCGAGGGCACGAGCAGTACTTC.

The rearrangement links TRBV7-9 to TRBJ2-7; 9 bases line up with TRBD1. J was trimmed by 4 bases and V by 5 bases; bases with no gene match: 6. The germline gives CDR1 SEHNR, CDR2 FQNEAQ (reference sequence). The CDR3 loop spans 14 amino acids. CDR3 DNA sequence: TGTGCCAGCAGCAACCGGGACAGGGAGTACGAGCAGTACTTC. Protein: CASSNRDREYEQYF.

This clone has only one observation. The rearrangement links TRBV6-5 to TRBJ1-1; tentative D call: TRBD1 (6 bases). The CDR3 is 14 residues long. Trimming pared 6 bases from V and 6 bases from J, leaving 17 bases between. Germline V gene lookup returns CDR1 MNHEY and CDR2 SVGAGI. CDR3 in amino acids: CASSRQVWGPEAFF. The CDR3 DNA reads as TGTGCCAGCAGCCGACAGGTTTGGGGTCCTGAAGCTTTCTTT.

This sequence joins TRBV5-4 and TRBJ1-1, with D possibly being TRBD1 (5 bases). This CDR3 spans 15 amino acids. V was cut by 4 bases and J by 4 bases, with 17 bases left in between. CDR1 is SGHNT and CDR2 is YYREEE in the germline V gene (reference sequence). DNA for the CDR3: TGTGCCAGCAGCGACCCAATAGGGGTGAGCACTGAAGCTTTCTTT. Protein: CASSDPIGVSTEAFF.

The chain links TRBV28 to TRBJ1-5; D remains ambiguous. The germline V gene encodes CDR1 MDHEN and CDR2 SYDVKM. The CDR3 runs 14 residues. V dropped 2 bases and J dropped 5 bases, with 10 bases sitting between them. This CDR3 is CASSLGGSDQPQHF. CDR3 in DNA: TGTGCCAGCAGTTTAGGAGGAAGCGATCAGCCCCAGCATTTT.

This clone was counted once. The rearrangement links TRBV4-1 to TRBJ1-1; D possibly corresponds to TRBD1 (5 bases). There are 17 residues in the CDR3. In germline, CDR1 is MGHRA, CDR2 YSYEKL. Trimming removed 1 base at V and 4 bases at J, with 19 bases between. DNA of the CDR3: TGCGCCAGCAGCCAAGTCGGGGGTCGACCCCTTGGCACTGAAGCTTTCTTT. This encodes CASSQVGGRPLGTEAFF.

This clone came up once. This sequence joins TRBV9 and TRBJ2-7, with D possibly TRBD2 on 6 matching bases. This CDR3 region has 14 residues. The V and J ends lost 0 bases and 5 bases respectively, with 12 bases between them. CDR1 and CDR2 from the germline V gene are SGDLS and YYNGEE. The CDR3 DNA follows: TGTGCCAGCAGCGTAGTCGCTAGCGCGGACGAGCAGTACTTC. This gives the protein CASSVVASADEQYF.

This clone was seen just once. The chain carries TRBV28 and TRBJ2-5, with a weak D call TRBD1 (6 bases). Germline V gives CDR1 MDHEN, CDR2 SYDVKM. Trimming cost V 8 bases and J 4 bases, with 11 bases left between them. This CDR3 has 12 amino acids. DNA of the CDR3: TGTGCCAGCCACAGGGTAGGAGAGACCCAGTACTTC. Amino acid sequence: CASHRVGETQYF.

The CDR3 is CASSRQAQGADGYTF. The CDR3 coding sequence is TGCGCCAGCAGCCGGCAGGCGCAGGGGGCGGACGGCTACACCTTC. This chain joins TRBV5-1 and TRBJ1-2, with 8 bases lining up with TRBD1. The CDR3 runs 15 residues. The germline V gene has CDR1 SGHRS and CDR2 YFSETQ. After removal of 4 bases from V and 8 bases from J, the junction contained 13 bases not matched to a gene.

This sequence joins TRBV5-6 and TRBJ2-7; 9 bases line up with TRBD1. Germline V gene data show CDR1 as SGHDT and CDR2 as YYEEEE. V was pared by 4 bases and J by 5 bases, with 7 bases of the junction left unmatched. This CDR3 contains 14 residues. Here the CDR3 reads CASSHRTGVNEQYF. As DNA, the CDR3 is TGTGCCAGCAGCCATCGGACAGGGGTAAACGAGCAGTACTTC.

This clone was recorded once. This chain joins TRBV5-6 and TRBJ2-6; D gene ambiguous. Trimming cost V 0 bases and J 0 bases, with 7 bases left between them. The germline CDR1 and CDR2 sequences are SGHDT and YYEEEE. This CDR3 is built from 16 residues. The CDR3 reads CASSLAPGSGANVLTF. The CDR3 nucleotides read TGTGCCAGCAGCTTGGCCCCGGGCTCTGGGGCCAACGTCCTGACTTTC.

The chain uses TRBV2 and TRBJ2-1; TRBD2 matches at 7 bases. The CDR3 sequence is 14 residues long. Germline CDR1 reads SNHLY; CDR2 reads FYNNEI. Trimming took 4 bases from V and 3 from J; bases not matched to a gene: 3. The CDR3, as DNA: TGTGCCAGCAGTGGGGCTAGCGGCTACAATGAGCAGTTCTTC. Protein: CASSGASGYNEQFF.

CDR3 coding DNA: TGTGCCAGCAGCCAAGGTTACGATCGGACTGTTAACTATGGCTACACCTTC. It encodes CASSQGYDRTVNYGYTF. The chain links TRBV4-2 to TRBJ1-2; D call uncertain. The CDR3 runs 17 residues. Germline CDR1 reads LGHNA; CDR2 reads YNFKEQ. V shed 1 base and J shed 1 base, with 16 bases lying between them.

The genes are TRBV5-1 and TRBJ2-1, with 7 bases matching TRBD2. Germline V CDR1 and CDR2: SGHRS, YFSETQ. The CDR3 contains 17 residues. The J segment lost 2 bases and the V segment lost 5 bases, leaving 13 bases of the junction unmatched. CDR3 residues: CASRVLARGNTYNEQFF. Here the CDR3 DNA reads TGCGCCAGCAGGGTGCTTGCGCGGGGGAACACCTACAATGAGCAGTTCTTC.

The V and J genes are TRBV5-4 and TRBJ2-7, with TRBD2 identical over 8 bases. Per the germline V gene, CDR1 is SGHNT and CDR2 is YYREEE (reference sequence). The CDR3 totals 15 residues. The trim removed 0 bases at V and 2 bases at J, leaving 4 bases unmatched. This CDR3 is CASSLGGLAAYEQYF. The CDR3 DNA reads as TGTGCCAGCAGCTTGGGAGGACTAGCAGCCTACGAGCAGTACTTC. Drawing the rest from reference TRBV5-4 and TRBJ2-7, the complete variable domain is ETGVTQSPTHLIKTRGQQVTLRCSSQSGHNTVSWYQQALGQGPQFIFQYYREEENGRGNFPPRFSGLQFPNYSSELNVNALELDDSALYLCASSLGGLAAYEQYFGPGTRLTVT.